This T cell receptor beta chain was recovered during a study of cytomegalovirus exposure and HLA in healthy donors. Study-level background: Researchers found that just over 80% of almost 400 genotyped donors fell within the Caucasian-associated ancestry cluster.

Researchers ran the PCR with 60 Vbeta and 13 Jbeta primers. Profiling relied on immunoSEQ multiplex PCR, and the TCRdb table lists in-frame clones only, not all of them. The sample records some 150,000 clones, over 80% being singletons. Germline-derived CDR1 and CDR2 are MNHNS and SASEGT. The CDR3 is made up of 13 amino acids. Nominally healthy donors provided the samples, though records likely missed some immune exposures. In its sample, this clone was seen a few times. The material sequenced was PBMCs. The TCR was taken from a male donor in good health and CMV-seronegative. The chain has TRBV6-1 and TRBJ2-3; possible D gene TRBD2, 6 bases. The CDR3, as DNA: TGTGTACTTCTCGCGGGGTTCGGAGATACGCAGTATTTT. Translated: CVLLAGFGDTQYF.